This entry lists 5 T cell receptor beta chains sequenced from one sample in a study of shared clonotypes between healthy human individuals. The data were produced by immunoSEQ multiplex PCR, yet TCRdb's version contains in-frame clones alone and is incomplete. The sample holds 600,000 to 750,000 clones; roughly 70% are singletons and the top ten take about 2%. Sequencing used memory CD4+ T cells sorted from blood. Documented subset: CD45RA-negative fraction. The receptors were gathered from a woman aged 25 to 39 in good health.

The chain uses TRBV5-1 and TRBJ2-7; 7 nucleotides match TRBD2. The CDR3 has 16 amino acids. The germline gives CDR1 SGHRS, CDR2 YFSETQ. Losses at the gene ends were 4 bases for V and 0 bases for J; bases not matched to a gene: 10. The CDR3 protein is CASSLLGGGSSYEQYF. In nucleotides, the CDR3 is TGCGCCAGCAGCCTGCTTGGGGGAGGGAGCTCCTACGAGCAGTACTTC.

This chain connects TRBV11-2 to TRBJ2-3; D call uncertain. Germline assignment: CDR1 SGHAT and CDR2 FQNNGV. The CDR3 runs to 16 residues. Trimming shortened V by 5 bases and J by 2 bases, and 17 bases separated the two germline ends. CDR3 nucleotide sequence: TGTGCCAGCAGCCGGAGCCTACTTACTGTCACAGATACGCAGTATTTT. Translation gives CASSRSLLTVTDTQYF.

The rearrangement joins TRBV2 to TRBJ2-7; D might be TRBD2 (6 bases). V lost 3 bases, J lost 1 base, and 16 bases lay in between. The germline V gene has CDR1 SNHLY and CDR2 FYNNEI. CDR3 length equals 16 residues. Written as DNA, the CDR3 is TGTGCCAGCAGTGACCCCTTCGGGAGCCCGTCCTACGAGCAGTACTTC. It is translated as CASSDPFGSPSYEQYF.

This clone was recorded a few times. The rearrangement joins TRBV28 to TRBJ1-1, with D hard to call. The CDR3 contains 14 residues. V was cut by 4 bases and J by 0 bases, with 9 bases left in between. Per the germline V gene, CDR1 is MDHEN and CDR2 is SYDVKM. CDR3 in amino acids: CASSYGDMNTEAFF. CDR3 coding DNA: TGTGCCAGCAGTTATGGGGATATGAACACTGAAGCTTTCTTT.

The rearrangement links TRBV5-5 to TRBJ2-1, with TRBD2 matching 14 bases. The germline CDR1 and CDR2 sequences are SGHKS and YYEKEE (reference sequence). The CDR3 runs to 20 residues. The J segment lost 3 bases and the V segment lost 0 bases, leaving 11 bases of the junction unmatched. CDR3 region: CASSLESGTSGSAYYNEQFF. The CDR3, as DNA: TGTGCCAGCAGCTTGGAGTCCGGGACTAGCGGGAGTGCTTACTACAATGAGCAGTTCTTC.